A single sample gave rise to the 23 T cell receptor beta chains below, sequenced in a study of blood T cell repertoires in COVID-19. TCRdb's table, derived via immunoSEQ multiplex PCR, lists solely in-frame clones and lacks some. The data hold about 150,000 clones, with 80% to 90% observed a single time. Sequenced sample: peripheral blood. The origin of the receptors is a woman aged 60-75 years with COVID-19, enrolled during active disease.

V and J are TRBV2 and TRBJ1-5; 7 bases align to TRBD1. The germline V gene encodes CDR1 SNHLY and CDR2 FYNNEI. Losses at the gene ends were 6 bases for V and 7 bases for J; bases not matched to a gene: 6. CDR3 size: 13 residues. CDR3 region: CASRTRDSQPQHF. In DNA form, the CDR3 reads TGTGCCAGCAGGACCCGGGACAGCCAGCCCCAGCATTTT. Based on the CDR3 plus reference TRBV2 and TRBJ1-5, the full variable domain is EPEVTQTPSHQVTQMGQEVILRCVPISNHLYFYWYRQILGQKVEFLVSFYNNEISEKSEIFDDQFSVERPDGSNFTLKIRSTKLEDSAMYFCASRTRDSQPQHFGDGTRLSIL.

This clone has just one count. The chain employs TRBV5-4 and TRBJ1-2, with D possibly TRBD1 on 6 matching bases. CDR3 length equals 14 residues. V was cut by 6 bases and J by 8 bases, with 20 bases left in between. CDR1 is SGHNT, CDR2 YYREEE, per germline (reference sequence). Here the CDR3 DNA reads TGTGCCAGCATGGAACGGGGGGCCGGTTACGGCTACACCTTC. It translates to CASMERGAGYGYTF.

The chain carries TRBV3-1 (or the pseudogene TRBV3-2) and TRBJ1-2; 7 bases are a match to TRBD1. Germline V gives CDR1 LGHDT, CDR2 YNNKEL (reference sequence). The CDR3 runs to 13 residues. Unmatched junction bases numbered 6, after V lost 3 bases and J lost 8 bases. The CDR3 DNA follows: TGTGCCAGCAGCCAGGAGACAGGGAGGGGCTACACCTTC. The encoded protein is CASSQETGRGYTF.

This chain uses TRBV10-3 with TRBJ2-1, with a possible D match to TRBD2 (6 bases). Trimming took 3 bases from V and 8 from J, leaving 20 bases between them. This CDR3 is 16 amino acids long. Germline V CDR1 and CDR2: ENHRY, SYGVKD. CDR3 sequence reads: CAISDIFGRETDEQFF. In nucleotides, the CDR3 is TGTGCCATCAGTGATATCTTTGGTCGGGAGACGGATGAGCAGTTCTTC.

The V call is TRBV29-1, the J call TRBJ1-1, with TRBD1 as a possible D gene (6 bases). The V end was cut by 6 bases, the J end by 3 bases, with 14 bases between. There are 13 residues in the CDR3. Per the germline V gene, CDR1 is SQVTM and CDR2 is ANQGSEA. CDR3 in amino acids: CSVGGGFYTEAFF. The CDR3 DNA follows: TGCAGCGTGGGGGGGGGCTTCTACACTGAAGCTTTCTTT.

Comments on this clone: This CDR3 is also generated by other DNA sequences in the sample. This chain joins TRBV27 and TRBJ2-7, with D possibly being TRBD2 (6 bases). The CDR3 is made up of 14 amino acids. With 2 bases removed from V and 3 bases from J, the gap between germline ends came to 11 bases. Germline CDR1 reads MNHEY; CDR2 reads SMNVEV (reference sequence). CDR3 bases: TGTGCCAGCAGTTTAGTTGCGGGAAGCTACGAGCAGTACTTC. Encoded protein: CASSLVAGSYEQYF.

The chain uses TRBV3-1 (or the pseudogene TRBV3-2) and TRBJ1-3, with D perhaps TRBD1 (5 bases). The CDR3 runs to 18 residues. Germline CDR1 is LGHDT and CDR2 is YNNKEL (reference sequence). V was cut by 3 bases and J by 0 bases, with 18 bases left in between. CDR3 sequence reads: CASSHYARQPTSGNTIYF. CDR3 bases: TGTGCCAGCAGCCATTATGCCCGACAGCCAACCTCTGGAAACACCATATATTTT.

The chain uses TRBV5-1 and TRBJ2-6; a weak D match, TRBD2 (5 bases). CDR1 and CDR2 (germline): SGHRS, YFSETQ. The CDR3 length is 16 residues. Trimming stripped 0 bases from V and 0 bases from J, with 7 bases between. Written as DNA, the CDR3 is TGCGCCAGCAGCTTGGTTCGGGGCTCTGGGGCCAACGTCCTGACTTTC. Translated, it gives CASSLVRGSGANVLTF.

This clone was observed a few times. The chain joins TRBV5-1 to TRBJ1-4; 12 positions match TRBD1. The junction had 5 bases not matched to a gene; V was cut back by 0 bases and J by 11 bases. Germline-derived CDR1 and CDR2 are SGHRS and YFSETQ. The CDR3 contains 15 residues. The CDR3 nucleotides read TGCGCCAGCAGCTTGGAGGGACAGGGGGCAAGGAAACTGTTTTTT. It is translated as CASSLEGQGARKLFF.

The V and J genes are TRBV14 and TRBJ1-2; 8 nucleotides match TRBD1. The CDR3 has 16 amino acids. Per the germline V gene, CDR1 is SGHDN and CDR2 is FVKESK. Trimming cost V 5 bases and J 3 bases; bases outside gene matches: 11. The CDR3 here is CASSLVSGTGDYGYTF. The CDR3 bases are TGTGCCAGCAGCTTAGTTTCCGGGACAGGTGACTATGGCTACACCTTC.

The chain uses TRBV7-3 and TRBJ2-1; tentatively, D is TRBD2 (5 bases). The V end was cut by 5 bases, the J end by 0 bases, with 11 bases between. The CDR3 covers 15 residues. In germline, CDR1 is SGHTA, CDR2 FQGTGA. The CDR3 sequence is CASSPGIVSYNEQFF. The DNA for the CDR3 is TGTGCCAGCAGCCCCGGGATCGTCTCCTACAATGAGCAGTTCTTC.

This clone occurred once. This chain connects TRBV19 to TRBJ1-1; D might be TRBD1 (5 bases). The CDR3 runs 16 residues. Looked up from germline, CDR1 is LNHDA and CDR2 is SQIVND (reference sequence). Trimming removed 3 bases from V and 0 bases from J, with 14 bases in between. The CDR3 region is CASSMARASMNTEAFF. The CDR3 DNA sequence: TGTGCCAGTAGTATGGCCAGGGCCTCGATGAACACTGAAGCTTTCTTT.

This sequence joins TRBV9 and TRBJ2-1; the match to TRBD2 covers 11 bases. This CDR3 is built from 16 residues. Trimming took 3 bases from V and 1 from J; bases not matched to a gene: 3. Per the germline V gene, CDR1 is SGDLS and CDR2 is YYNGEE. The CDR3 protein is CASSELAGVSYNEQFF. The CDR3 DNA reads as TGTGCCAGCAGCGAACTAGCGGGAGTGTCCTACAATGAGCAGTTCTTC.

The chain joins TRBV5-4 to TRBJ1-1; possible D gene TRBD1, 5 bases. CDR3 length equals 13 residues. The germline V and J ends were trimmed by 3 bases and 12 bases, with 18 bases remaining between them. Per germline, CDR1 SGHNT and CDR2 YYREEE (reference sequence). CDR3 in amino acids: CASSWGVIGRTFF. In DNA, the CDR3 is TGTGCCAGCAGCTGGGGGGTGATCGGGAGGACTTTCTTT.

V usage is TRBV23-1 and J usage is TRBJ1-2, with a weak D call TRBD1 (5 bases). TRBV23-1 is placed among ORFs of uncertain function. The V gene lost 2 bases and the J gene lost 5 bases, with 12 bases spanning the gap. The CDR3 runs to 14 residues. CDR3: CASSQIDSSYGYTF. The CDR3 DNA reads TGCGCCAGCAGTCAAATAGACAGTTCTTATGGCTACACCTTC.

V is TRBV5-4 and J is TRBJ1-1; D perhaps matches TRBD1 (6 bases). This CDR3 contains 14 residues. V lost 3 bases and J lost 5, with 14 bases in between. The germline CDR1 and CDR2 sequences are SGHNT and YYREEE (reference sequence). The CDR3 region has the DNA TGTGCCAGCAGCTCCCAGGGGAGAAGAACTGAAGCTTTCTTT. The encoded protein is CASSSQGRRTEAFF.

The V and J genes are TRBV27 and TRBJ1-6, with 8 bases fitting TRBD1. The germline V gene encodes CDR1 MNHEY and CDR2 SMNVEV (reference sequence). V shed 7 bases, J shed 6 bases, and the junction held 2 bases outside the gene matches. There are 13 residues in the CDR3. The DNA for the CDR3 is TGTGCCAGCAACGGACAGGGTAATTCACCCCTCCACTTT. It encodes CASNGQGNSPLHF.

The CDR3 spells CASRERRSYSNQPQHF. DNA of the CDR3: TGTGCCAGCAGGGAAAGGCGGAGCTATAGCAATCAGCCCCAGCATTTT. This chain connects TRBV2 to TRBJ1-5; D remains ambiguous. V lost 6 bases to trimming and J lost 0 bases, with 15 bases between them. The CDR3 consists of 16 residues. The V gene's germline CDR1 is SNHLY and CDR2 FYNNEI.

V usage is TRBV6-5 and J usage is TRBJ1-5, with no clear D. The V end was cut by 6 bases, the J end by 3 bases, with 9 bases between. CDR3 size: 13 residues. The germline V gene has CDR1 MNHEY and CDR2 SVGAGI. This chain's CDR3 is CASRSTFNQPQHF. The CDR3 DNA is TGTGCCAGCAGATCGACTTTCAATCAGCCCCAGCATTTT.

This chain links TRBV4-1 with TRBJ2-3; TRBD1 matches 8 bases. CDR1 and CDR2 from the germline V gene are MGHRA and YSYEKL. The junction had 15 bases not matched to a gene; V was cut back by 0 bases and J by 4 bases. This CDR3 has 19 residues. The CDR3 coding sequence is TGCGCCAGCAGCCAAGATATTCAAGGGGCAGGGGGCAGGTCAGATACGCAGTATTTT. Protein product: CASSQDIQGAGGRSDTQYF.

The V and J genes are TRBV5-6 and TRBJ2-7; D not resolved. V was clipped by 4 bases and J by 2 bases, with 10 bases between them. The CDR3 length is 13 residues. CDR1 and CDR2 (germline): SGHDT, YYEEEE. The CDR3 sequence is CASSETGAYEQYF. In DNA, the CDR3 is TGTGCCAGCAGCGAGACCGGAGCCTACGAGCAGTACTTC.

The rearrangement links TRBV27 to TRBJ2-7; 9 bases are a match to TRBD1. Germline V gene lookup returns CDR1 MNHEY and CDR2 SMNVEV (reference sequence). The CDR3 spans 13 residues. The ends lost 5 bases at V and 7 bases at J; junction bases unmatched: 6. The CDR3 DNA sequence: TGTGCCAGCAGTAAACAGGGGGCCGGTGAGCAGTACGTC. Translation gives CASSKQGAGEQYV.

This clone was seen only a few times. The chain has TRBV9 and TRBJ1-2; no clear D gene. The CDR3 sequence is 16 residues long. Trimming removed 0 bases from V and 4 bases from J, with 16 bases in between. CDR1 and CDR2 from the germline V gene are SGDLS and YYNGEE. DNA for the CDR3: TGTGCCAGCAGCGTAGGGTTTAGCCAGCTGGCCTATGGCTACACCTTC. Amino acid sequence: CASSVGFSQLAYGYTF. The full variable domain, completed using reference TRBV9 and TRBJ1-2, is DSGVTQTPKHLITATGQRVTLRCSPRSGDLSVYWYQQSLDQGLQFLIQYYNGEERAKGNILERFSAQQFPDLHSELNLSSLELGDSALYFCASSVGFSQLAYGYTFGSGTRLTVV.